Below, 19 T cell receptor beta chains from the same sample are listed, as sequenced in a study of identical twins. From the 5' RACE reads, TCRdb called clonotypes with MiXCR, one entry per CDR3 protein. Among about 700,000 distinct CDR3 sequences, around 5.7% were seen once, and the ten largest hold 1.5% to 2%. Material: naive T cells sorted from blood. The receptors shown here come from a man aged 18 to 30 in good health.

J is TRBJ2-7 and V is TRBV27, with 7 bases lining up with TRBD2. Trimming cost V 5 bases and J 7 bases; bases outside gene matches: 11. Per the germline V gene, CDR1 is MNHEY and CDR2 is SMNVEV (reference sequence). The CDR3 is 14 amino acids. Here the CDR3 reads CASSALAALGEQYV. In DNA, the CDR3 is TGTGCCAGCAGTGCCCTAGCGGCGCTTGGGGAGCAGTACGTC.

This clonotype has at least ten counts. The chain has TRBV5-1 and TRBJ2-1; tentatively, D is TRBD1 or TRBD2 (5 bases each). Germline lookup yields CDR1 SGHRS and CDR2 YFSETQ. V lost 0 bases, J lost 8 bases, and 12 bases lay in between. The CDR3 extends over 14 amino acids. CDR3 region: CASSLERSGHEQFF. CDR3 nucleotides: TGCGCCAGCAGCTTGGAGAGATCGGGGCATGAGCAGTTCTTC.

This clonotype was detected only a few times. The chain has TRBV14 and TRBJ2-4; D is perhaps TRBD2 (7 bases). Deletions cut 1 base from V and 0 bases from J, with 16 bases between. The CDR3 loop spans 18 amino acids. The germline V gene encodes CDR1 SGHDN and CDR2 FVKESK. The CDR3 here is CASSQGRWRGGAKNIQYF. CDR3 coding DNA: TGTGCCAGCAGCCAAGGAAGATGGAGGGGGGGAGCCAAAAACATTCAGTACTTC.

This sequence joins TRBV20-1 and TRBJ1-2; maybe TRBD1 (6 bases). V was clipped by 5 bases and J by 5 bases, with 15 bases between them. Germline-derived CDR1 and CDR2 are DFQATT and SNEGSKA (reference sequence). The CDR3 spans 13 residues. DNA for the CDR3: TGCAGTGCTCGGGACACCGACATGTATGGCTACACCTTC. Amino acids: CSARDTDMYGYTF.

This rearrangement joins TRBV14 to TRBJ2-5; D unresolved. CDR1 is SGHDN, CDR2 FVKESK, per germline. The CDR3 runs to 16 residues. V lost 2 bases to trimming and J lost 0 bases, with 13 bases between them. This CDR3 reads CASSQLSYGNQETQYF. The CDR3 DNA sequence: TGTGCCAGCAGCCAATTATCATACGGCAACCAAGAGACCCAGTACTTC.

This clonotype was seen ten or more times. The chain recombines TRBV20-1 with TRBJ2-7; D unresolved. The CDR3 runs to 14 residues. Trimming removed 5 bases at V and 0 bases at J, with 14 bases between. CDR1 is DFQATT, CDR2 SNEGSKA, per germline (reference sequence). The CDR3, as DNA: TGCAGTGCTCCGGACCGAAGAAGCTCCTACGAGCAGTACTTC. It yields the protein CSAPDRRSSYEQYF.

This clonotype was found many times. V usage is TRBV27 and J usage is TRBJ2-7, with 9 bases identical to TRBD1. The CDR3 is 13 amino acids. The germline V gene has CDR1 MNHEY and CDR2 SMNVEV (reference sequence). V trimming: 6 bases; J trimming: 3 bases; junction bases outside the gene matches: 3. CDR3 nucleotide sequence: TGTGCCAGCAGCCGACAGGGGGGCTACGAGCAGTACGTC. It is translated as CASSRQGGYEQYV.

Comments on this clonotype: A junction boundary mismatches the germline segment, possibly from a read error. The rearrangement links TRBV15 to TRBJ2-3; D not resolved. Germline V gives CDR1 LNHNV, CDR2 YYDKDF (reference sequence). The CDR3 runs 14 residues. The CDR3 sequence: CATSRPRTEDTHYF. CDR3 nucleotide sequence: TGTGCCACCAGCAGACCACGGACCGAGGATACGCACTATTTT.

This clonotype was seen at least ten times. The J gene is TRBJ1-4, the V gene TRBV29-1, with a tentative D call TRBD1 (6 bases). CDR1 SQVTM and CDR2 ANQGSEA come from the germline V gene. Trimming took off 5 bases at V and 7 bases at J, with 14 bases between the two ends. CDR3 length: 13 amino acids. CDR3 sequence (DNA): TGCAGCGTTCGGGGGCGCTTCTCTGAAAAACTGTTTTTT. This codes for CSVRGRFSEKLFF.

This clonotype turned up a few times. V and J are TRBV7-6 and TRBJ2-3, with 7 bases matching TRBD2. Germline V gene lookup returns CDR1 SGHVS and CDR2 FNYEAQ. The trim removed 5 bases at V and 4 bases at J, leaving 12 bases unmatched. This CDR3 spans 16 amino acids. The CDR3, as DNA: TGTGCCAGCAGCCCGCCCGGGACTAATCGGGCAGATACGCAGTATTTT. It codes for CASSPPGTNRADTQYF.

This clonotype was observed a few times. The chain has TRBV11-2 and TRBJ2-2; 12 bases agree with TRBD2. This CDR3 is 16 amino acids long. V lost 5 bases to trimming and J lost 7 bases; unmatched junction nucleotides: 8. Germline V gene sequence: CDR1 SGHAT, CDR2 FQNNGV. The CDR3 protein is CASSNRLAGAGGELFF. CDR3 nucleotide sequence: TGTGCCAGCAGCAATCGACTAGCGGGAGCTGGCGGGGAGCTGTTTTTT.

The chain couples TRBV5-4 to TRBJ2-5; 7 bases match TRBD2. J gave up 4 bases and V 0 bases, and 9 bases lay outside the gene matches. The CDR3 is made up of 16 amino acids. The V gene's germline CDR1 is SGHNT and CDR2 YYREEE (reference sequence). Here the CDR3 DNA reads TGTGCCAGCAGCTTGGCCCCGGTTGGGAGGGGAGAGACCCAGTACTTC. Its protein product is CASSLAPVGRGETQYF.

In this sample, this clonotype turned up a few times. V gene TRBV3-1 combines with J gene TRBJ1-1; 7 bases align to TRBD1. Trimming cost V 2 bases and J 7 bases; bases outside gene matches: 10. This CDR3 comprises 15 residues. Germline-derived CDR1 and CDR2 are LGHDT and YNNKEL (reference sequence). In nucleotides, the CDR3 is TGTGCCAGCAGCCAATCCCCCGGGACAGCCTTTGAAGCTTTCTTT. This encodes CASSQSPGTAFEAFF.

The rearrangement uses TRBV14 and TRBJ2-7; a possible D gene is TRBD2 (6 bases). The germline gives CDR1 SGHDN, CDR2 FVKESK. V was clipped by 3 bases and J by 3 bases, with 12 bases between them. CDR3 length: 14 residues. The CDR3 protein is CASSHGRLNYEQYF. The DNA for the CDR3 is TGTGCCAGCAGCCACGGGAGACTAAACTACGAGCAGTACTTC.

This clonotype has a count of ten or more. This sequence joins TRBV6-5 and TRBJ2-7, with TRBD1 matching over 8 bases. Unmatched junction bases numbered 9, after V lost 2 bases and J lost 0 bases. The germline CDR1 and CDR2 sequences are MNHEY and SVGAGI. The CDR3 spans 17 residues. CDR3 protein: CASSYTPGQASSYEQYF. CDR3 nucleotide sequence: TGTGCCAGCAGTTACACGCCGGGACAGGCGAGCTCCTACGAGCAGTACTTC.

The chain is built from TRBV7-8 and TRBJ1-3, with 7 bases that match TRBD1. V gave up 10 bases and J gave up 0 bases; unmatched junction bases: 9. The CDR3 has 15 amino acids. Germline loops: CDR1 SGHVS, CDR2 FQNEAQ. The CDR3 region has the DNA TGTGCCACCCAGCCGGGACAGCTCTCTGGAAACACCATATATTTT. It yields the protein CATQPGQLSGNTIYF. Full variable domain (remainder filled in from reference TRBV7-8 and TRBJ1-3): GAGVSQSPRYKVAKRGQDVALRCDPISGHVSLFWYQQALGQGPEFLTYFQNEAQLDKSGLPSDRFFAERPEGSVSTLKIQRTQQEDSAVYLCATQPGQLSGNTIYFGEGSWLTVV.

Ten or more counts support this clonotype. Here the CDR3 DNA reads TGTGCCAGCAGCCCGGATCTGCCGAATGAGCAGTTCTTC. This gives the protein CASSPDLPNEQFF. The V and J genes are TRBV2 and TRBJ2-1; D remains ambiguous. With 6 bases removed from V and 7 bases from J, the gap between germline ends came to 13 bases. The CDR3 covers 13 residues. Germline CDR1 SNHLY, CDR2 FYNNEI.

The V and J genes are TRBV4-2 and TRBJ2-7; 15 bases agree with TRBD2. Losses at the gene ends were 1 base for V and 2 bases for J; bases not matched to a gene: 9. The CDR3 has 19 residues. Germline V gives CDR1 LGHNA, CDR2 YNFKEQ. The DNA of the CDR3 is TGTGCCAGCAGCCAAGTCGGGGGACTAGCGGGAGGCTACCCCTACGAGCAGTACTTC. Protein: CASSQVGGLAGGYPYEQYF.

This clonotype has a count of ten or more. This sequence joins TRBV5-1 and TRBJ1-1; TRBD1 aligns across 10 bases. The CDR3 extends over 15 amino acids. Losses at the gene ends were 4 bases for V and 6 bases for J; bases not matched to a gene: 9. Germline CDR1 and CDR2: SGHRS and YFSETQ. CDR3 protein: CASSAPRDRGSEAFF. CDR3 nucleotides: TGCGCCAGCAGCGCCCCCCGGGACAGGGGTTCTGAAGCTTTCTTT.